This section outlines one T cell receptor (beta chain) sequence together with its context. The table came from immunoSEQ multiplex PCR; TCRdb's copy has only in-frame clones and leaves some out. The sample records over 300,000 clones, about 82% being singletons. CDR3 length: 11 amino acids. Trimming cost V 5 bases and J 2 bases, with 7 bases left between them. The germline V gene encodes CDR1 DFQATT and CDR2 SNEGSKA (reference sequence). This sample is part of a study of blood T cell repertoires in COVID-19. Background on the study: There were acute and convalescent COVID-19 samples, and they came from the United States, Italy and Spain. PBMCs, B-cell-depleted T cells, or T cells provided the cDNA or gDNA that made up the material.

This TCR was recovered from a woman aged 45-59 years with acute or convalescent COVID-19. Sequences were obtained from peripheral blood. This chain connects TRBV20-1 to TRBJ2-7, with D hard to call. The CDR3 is CSALVAYEQYF. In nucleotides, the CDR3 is TGCAGTGCTCTAGTCGCCTACGAGCAGTACTTC.